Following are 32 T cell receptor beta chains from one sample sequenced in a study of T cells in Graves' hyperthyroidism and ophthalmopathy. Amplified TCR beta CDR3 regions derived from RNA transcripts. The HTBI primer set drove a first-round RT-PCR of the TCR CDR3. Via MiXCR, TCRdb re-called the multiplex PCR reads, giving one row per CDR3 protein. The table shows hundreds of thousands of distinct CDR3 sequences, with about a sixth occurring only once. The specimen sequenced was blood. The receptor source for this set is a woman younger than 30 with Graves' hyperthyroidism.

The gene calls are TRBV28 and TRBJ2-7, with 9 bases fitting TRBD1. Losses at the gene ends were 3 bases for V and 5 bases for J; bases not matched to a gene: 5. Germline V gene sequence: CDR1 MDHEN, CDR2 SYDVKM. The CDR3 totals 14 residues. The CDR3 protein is CASSFRGQGHEQYF. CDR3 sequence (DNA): TGTGCCAGCAGTTTTAGGGGACAGGGCCACGAGCAGTACTTC.

The CDR3: CASSYSIGGGDEKLFF. The CDR3 DNA reads as TGTGCCAGCAGTTACTCGATCGGTGGAGGAGATGAAAAACTGTTTTTT. The chain links TRBV6-2 or TRBV6-3 to TRBJ1-4, with D uncertain. Trimming pared 0 bases from V and 6 bases from J, leaving 14 bases between. The CDR3 loop spans 16 amino acids. Germline-derived CDR1 and CDR2 are MNHEY and SVGEGT.

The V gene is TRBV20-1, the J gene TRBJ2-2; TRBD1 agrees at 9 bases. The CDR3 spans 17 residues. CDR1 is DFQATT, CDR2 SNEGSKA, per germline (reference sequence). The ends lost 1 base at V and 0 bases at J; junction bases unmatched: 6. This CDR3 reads CSARGRRQGANTGELFF. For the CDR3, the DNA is TGCAGTGCTAGAGGCCGTAGACAGGGGGCGAACACCGGGGAGCTGTTTTTT.

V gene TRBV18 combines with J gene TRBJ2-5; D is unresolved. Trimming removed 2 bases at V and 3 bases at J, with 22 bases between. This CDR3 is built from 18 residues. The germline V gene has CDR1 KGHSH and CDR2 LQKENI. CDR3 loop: CASSPSIMLRRYEETQYF. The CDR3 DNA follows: TGTGCCAGCTCACCATCAATAATGCTACGGAGATATGAAGAGACCCAGTACTTC.

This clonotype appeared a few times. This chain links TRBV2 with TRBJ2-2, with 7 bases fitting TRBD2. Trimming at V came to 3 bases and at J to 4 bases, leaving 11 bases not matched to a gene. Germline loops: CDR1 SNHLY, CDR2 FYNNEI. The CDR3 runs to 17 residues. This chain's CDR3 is CASSDVGGRGGTGELFF. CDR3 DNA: TGTGCCAGCAGTGATGTTGGAGGGAGGGGCGGCACCGGGGAGCTGTTTTTT.

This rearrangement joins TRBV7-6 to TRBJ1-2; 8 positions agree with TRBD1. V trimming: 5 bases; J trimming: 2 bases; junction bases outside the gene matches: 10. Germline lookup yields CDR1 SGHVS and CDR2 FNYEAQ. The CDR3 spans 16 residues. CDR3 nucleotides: TGTGCCAGCAGCGCGACCCCACAGGGGGACAACTATGGCTACACCTTC. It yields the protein CASSATPQGDNYGYTF.

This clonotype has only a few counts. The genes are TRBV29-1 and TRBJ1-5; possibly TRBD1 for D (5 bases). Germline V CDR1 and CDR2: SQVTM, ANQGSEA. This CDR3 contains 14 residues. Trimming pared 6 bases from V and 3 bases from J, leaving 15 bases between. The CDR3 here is CSVEGSGDNQPQHF. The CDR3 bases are TGCAGCGTGGAGGGGTCGGGGGACAATCAGCCCCAGCATTTT.

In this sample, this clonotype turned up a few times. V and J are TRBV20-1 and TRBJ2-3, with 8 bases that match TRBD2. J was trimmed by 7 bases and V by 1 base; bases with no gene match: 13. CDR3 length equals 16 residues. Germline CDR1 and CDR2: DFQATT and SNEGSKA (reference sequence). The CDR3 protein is CSARGPLRGGLYTQYF. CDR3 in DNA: TGCAGTGCTAGAGGACCCCTCCGGGGGGGCCTCTATACGCAGTATTTT.

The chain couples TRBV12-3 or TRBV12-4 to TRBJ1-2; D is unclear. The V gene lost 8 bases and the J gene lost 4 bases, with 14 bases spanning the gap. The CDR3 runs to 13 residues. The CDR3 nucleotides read TGTGCCAGCGGAAATCAGAGGAGCTATGGCTACACCTTC. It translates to CASGNQRSYGYTF.

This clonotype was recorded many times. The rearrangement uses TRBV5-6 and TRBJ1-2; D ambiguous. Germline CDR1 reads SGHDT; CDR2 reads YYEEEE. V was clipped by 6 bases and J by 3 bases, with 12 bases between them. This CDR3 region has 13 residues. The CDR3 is CASNSARYYGYTF. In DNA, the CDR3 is TGTGCCAGCAACTCGGCTCGGTACTATGGCTACACCTTC.

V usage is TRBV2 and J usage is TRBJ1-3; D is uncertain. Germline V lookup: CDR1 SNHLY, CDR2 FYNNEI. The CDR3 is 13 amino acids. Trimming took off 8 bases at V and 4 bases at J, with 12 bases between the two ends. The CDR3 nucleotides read TGTGCCAGCGCGAGGCGGAGCGGAAACACCATATATTTT. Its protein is CASARRSGNTIYF.

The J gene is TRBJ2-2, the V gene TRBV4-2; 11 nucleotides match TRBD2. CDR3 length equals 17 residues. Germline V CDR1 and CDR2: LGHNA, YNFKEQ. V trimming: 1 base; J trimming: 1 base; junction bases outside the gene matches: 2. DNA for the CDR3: TGTGCCAGCAGCCAAGGACTAGCGGGGAAGAACACCGGGGAGCTGTTTTTT. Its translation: CASSQGLAGKNTGELFF.

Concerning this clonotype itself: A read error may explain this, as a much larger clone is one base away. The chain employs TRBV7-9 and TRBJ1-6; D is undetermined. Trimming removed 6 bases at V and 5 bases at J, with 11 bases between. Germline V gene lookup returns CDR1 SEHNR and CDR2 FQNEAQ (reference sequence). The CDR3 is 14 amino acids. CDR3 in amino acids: CASRPTDHNSPLHF. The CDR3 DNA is TGTGCCAGCAGGCCCACAGATCATAATTCACCCCTCCACTTT.

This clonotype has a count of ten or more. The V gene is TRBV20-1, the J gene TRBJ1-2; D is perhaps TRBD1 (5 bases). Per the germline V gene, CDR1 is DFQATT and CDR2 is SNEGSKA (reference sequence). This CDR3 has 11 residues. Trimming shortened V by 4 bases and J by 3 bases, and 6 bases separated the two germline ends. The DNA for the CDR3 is TGCAGTGCTACAGGGTACTATGGCTACACCTTC. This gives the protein CSATGYYGYTF.

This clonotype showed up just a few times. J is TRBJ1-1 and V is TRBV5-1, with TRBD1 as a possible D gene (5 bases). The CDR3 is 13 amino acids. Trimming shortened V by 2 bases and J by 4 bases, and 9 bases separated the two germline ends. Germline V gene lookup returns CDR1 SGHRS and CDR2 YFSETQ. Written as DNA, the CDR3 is TGCGCCAGCAGCTTCTGGCAGGGCACTGAAGCTTTCTTT. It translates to CASSFWQGTEAFF.

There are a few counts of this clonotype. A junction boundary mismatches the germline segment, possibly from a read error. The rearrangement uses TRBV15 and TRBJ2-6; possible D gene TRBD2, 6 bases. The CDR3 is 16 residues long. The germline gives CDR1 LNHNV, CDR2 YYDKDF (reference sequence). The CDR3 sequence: CATSWQGGPGANILTF. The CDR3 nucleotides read TGTGCCACCAGCTGGCAGGGAGGCCCTGGGGCCAACATCCTGACTTTC. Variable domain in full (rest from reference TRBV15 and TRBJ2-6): DAMVIQNPRYQVTQFGKPVTLSCSQTLNHNVMYWYQQKSSQAPKLLFHYYDKDFNNEADTPDNFQSRRPNTSFCFLDIRSPGLGDTAMYLCATSWQGGPGANILTFGAGSRLTVL.

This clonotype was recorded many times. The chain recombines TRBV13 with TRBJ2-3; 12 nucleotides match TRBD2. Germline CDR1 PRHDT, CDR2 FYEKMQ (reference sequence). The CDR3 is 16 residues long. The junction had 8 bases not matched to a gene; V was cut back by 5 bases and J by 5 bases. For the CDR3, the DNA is TGTGCCAGCAGCCACCTAGCGGGGGGGCTTGGAGATACGCAGTATTTT. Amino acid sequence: CASSHLAGGLGDTQYF.

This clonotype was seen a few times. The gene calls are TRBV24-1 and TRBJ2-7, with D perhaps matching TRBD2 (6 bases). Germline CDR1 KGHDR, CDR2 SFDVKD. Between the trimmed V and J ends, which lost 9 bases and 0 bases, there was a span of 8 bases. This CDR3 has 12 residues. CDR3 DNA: TGTGCCACCGCGGGGCCCTCCTACGAGCAGTACTTC. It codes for CATAGPSYEQYF.

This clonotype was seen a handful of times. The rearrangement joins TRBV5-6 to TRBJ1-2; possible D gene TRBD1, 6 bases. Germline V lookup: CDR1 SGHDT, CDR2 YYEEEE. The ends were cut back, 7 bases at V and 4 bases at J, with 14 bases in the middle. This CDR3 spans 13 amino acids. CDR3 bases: TGTGCCAGCGGGCCCGACAGGTCCTATGGCTACACCTTC. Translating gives CASGPDRSYGYTF.

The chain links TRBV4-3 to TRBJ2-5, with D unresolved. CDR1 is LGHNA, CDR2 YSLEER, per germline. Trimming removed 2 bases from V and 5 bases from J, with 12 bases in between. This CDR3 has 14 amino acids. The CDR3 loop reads CASSQNRVPETQYF. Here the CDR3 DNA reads TGCGCCAGCAGCCAAAATAGGGTCCCCGAGACCCAGTACTTC.

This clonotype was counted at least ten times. The CDR3: CSAYDIADPYNEQFF. The CDR3, as DNA: TGCAGTGCATACGACATAGCGGACCCCTACAATGAGCAGTTCTTC. J is TRBJ2-1 and V is TRBV20-1; maybe TRBD2 (6 bases). V gave up 6 bases and J gave up 2 bases, with 17 bases separating them. The CDR3 is made up of 15 amino acids. Germline V lookup: CDR1 DFQATT, CDR2 SNEGSKA (reference sequence).

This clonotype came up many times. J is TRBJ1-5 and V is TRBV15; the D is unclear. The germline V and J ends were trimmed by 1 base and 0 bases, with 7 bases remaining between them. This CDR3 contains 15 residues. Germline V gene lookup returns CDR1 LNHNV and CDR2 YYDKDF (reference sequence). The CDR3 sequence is CATSRAGGSNQPQHF. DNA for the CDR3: TGTGCCACCAGCAGAGCGGGCGGTAGCAATCAGCCCCAGCATTTT.

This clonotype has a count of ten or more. The CDR3 reads CSANPGQGGDTQYF. The CDR3 nucleotides read TGCAGTGCTAATCCGGGACAGGGAGGAGATACGCAGTATTTT. The V and J genes are TRBV20-1 and TRBJ2-3, with 9 bases matching TRBD1. Trimming cost V 4 bases and J 5 bases; bases outside gene matches: 7. The germline V gene has CDR1 DFQATT and CDR2 SNEGSKA (reference sequence). The CDR3 loop spans 14 amino acids.

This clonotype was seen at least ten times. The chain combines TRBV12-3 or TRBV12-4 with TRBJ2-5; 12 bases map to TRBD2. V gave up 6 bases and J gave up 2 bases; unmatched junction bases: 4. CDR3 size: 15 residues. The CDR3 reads CASRTTSGGQETQYF. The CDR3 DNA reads TGTGCCAGCAGAACGACTAGCGGGGGACAAGAGACCCAGTACTTC.

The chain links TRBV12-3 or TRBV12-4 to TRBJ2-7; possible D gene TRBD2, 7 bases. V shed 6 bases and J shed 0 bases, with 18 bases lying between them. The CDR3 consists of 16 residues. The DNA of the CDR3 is TGTGCCAGCAGCCCTGTGAGGGGGGGGGCCTCCTACGAGCAGTACTTC. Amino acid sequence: CASSPVRGGASYEQYF.

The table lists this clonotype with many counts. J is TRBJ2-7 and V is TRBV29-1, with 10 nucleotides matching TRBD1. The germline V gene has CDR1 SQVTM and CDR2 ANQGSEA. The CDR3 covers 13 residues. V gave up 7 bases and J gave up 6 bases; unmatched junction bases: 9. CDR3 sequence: CSAMGQGYLEQYF. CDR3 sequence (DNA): TGCAGCGCCATGGGACAGGGGTATCTCGAGCAGTACTTC.

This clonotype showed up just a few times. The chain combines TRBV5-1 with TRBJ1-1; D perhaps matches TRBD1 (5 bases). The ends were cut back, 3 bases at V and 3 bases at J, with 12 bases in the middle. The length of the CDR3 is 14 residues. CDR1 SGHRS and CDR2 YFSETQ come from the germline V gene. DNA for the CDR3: TGCGCCAGCAGCTCCAGGGCTGAGGACACTGAAGCTTTCTTT. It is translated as CASSSRAEDTEAFF.

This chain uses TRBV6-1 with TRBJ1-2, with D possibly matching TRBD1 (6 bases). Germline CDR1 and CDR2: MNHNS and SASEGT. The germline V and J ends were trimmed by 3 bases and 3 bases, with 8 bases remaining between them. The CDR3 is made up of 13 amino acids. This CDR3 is CASSETGHYGYTF. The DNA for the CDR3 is TGTGCCAGCAGTGAGACAGGTCACTATGGCTACACCTTC.

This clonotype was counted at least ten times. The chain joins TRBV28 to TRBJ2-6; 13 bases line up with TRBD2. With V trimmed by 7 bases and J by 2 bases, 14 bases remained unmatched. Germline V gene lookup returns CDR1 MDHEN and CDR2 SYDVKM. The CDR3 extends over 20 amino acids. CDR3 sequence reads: CASTTPLWTSGSTGANVLTF. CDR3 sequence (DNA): TGTGCCAGCACTACTCCTCTCTGGACTAGCGGGAGTACTGGGGCCAACGTCCTGACTTTC.

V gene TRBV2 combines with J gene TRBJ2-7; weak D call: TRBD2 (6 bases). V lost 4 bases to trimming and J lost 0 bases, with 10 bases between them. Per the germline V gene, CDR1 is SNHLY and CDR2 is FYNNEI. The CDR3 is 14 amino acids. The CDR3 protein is CASSAPGLSYEQYF. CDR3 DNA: TGTGCCAGCAGTGCCCCGGGACTCTCCTACGAGCAGTACTTC.

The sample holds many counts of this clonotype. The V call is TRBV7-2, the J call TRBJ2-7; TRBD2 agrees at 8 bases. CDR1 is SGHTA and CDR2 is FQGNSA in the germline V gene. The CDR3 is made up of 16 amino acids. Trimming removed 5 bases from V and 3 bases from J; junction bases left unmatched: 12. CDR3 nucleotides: TGTGCCAGCAGCCTTGAAGGAGCGGGGGTATTCTACGAGCAGTACTTC. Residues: CASSLEGAGVFYEQYF.

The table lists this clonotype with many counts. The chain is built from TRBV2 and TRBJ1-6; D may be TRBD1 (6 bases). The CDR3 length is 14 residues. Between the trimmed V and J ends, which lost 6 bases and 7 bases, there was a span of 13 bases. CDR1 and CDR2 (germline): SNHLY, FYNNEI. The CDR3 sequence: CASRVETGNSPLHF. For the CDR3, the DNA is TGTGCCAGCAGGGTGGAGACAGGAAATTCACCCCTCCACTTT.